These 9 T cell receptor beta chains originate from one sample sequenced in a study of blood T cells in healthy people across ages. Using a J-beta primer mix together with a sample-barcoded 5' primer, a second PCR was run for about 7 to 12 cycles. TCRdb re-called the 5' RACE reads through MiXCR, storing one row per CDR3 protein. The table includes around 620,000 distinct CDR3 sequences, roughly 28% detected once. Sequencing was performed on blood. The receptors originated from a woman in her 70s in good health.

This clonotype was observed a handful of times. The rearrangement uses TRBV7-7 and TRBJ2-5; the match to TRBD2 covers 10 bases. This CDR3 is 15 amino acids long. J gave up 5 bases and V 4 bases, and 7 bases lay outside the gene matches. Germline assignment: CDR1 SSHAT and CDR2 FNYEAQ (reference sequence). CDR3 DNA: TGTGCCAGCAGCTATAAGCGGGGGGGCCTGGAGACCCAGTACTTC. Its protein is CASSYKRGGLETQYF.

V usage is TRBV18 and J usage is TRBJ2-5; D gene unclear. The end of the DNA aligns better with TRBJ2-1, so the J call may be wrong. CDR1 is KGHSH, CDR2 LQKENI, per germline. CDR3 size: 12 residues. The CDR3 sequence is CASSESGFEQFF. The CDR3 nucleotides read TGTGCCAGCTCAGAGTCTGGGTTTGAGCAGTTCTTC.

Relative to its sample, this clonotype is medium-sized (0.01 to 0.1%). The genes are TRBV5-6 and TRBJ1-1, with no clear D. The CDR3 has 11 residues. The germline CDR1 and CDR2 sequences are SGHDT and YYEEEE. V was trimmed by 0 bases and J by 6 bases, leaving 3 bases between them. The CDR3 DNA reads as TGTGCCAGCAGCTTGGCGGCTGAAGCTTTCTTT. It translates to CASSLAAEAFF.

The V gene is TRBV12-3 or TRBV12-4, the J gene TRBJ1-1, with D maybe TRBD1 (5 bases). The CDR3 has 14 amino acids. The V end was cut by 6 bases, the J end by 4 bases, with 15 bases between. The CDR3 spells CASSIQGWLTEAFF. The DNA of the CDR3 is TGTGCCAGCAGCATTCAGGGTTGGCTCACTGAAGCTTTCTTT.

This chain uses TRBV5-1 with TRBJ1-1, with 8 nucleotides matching TRBD1. The V gene end was trimmed by 4 bases and the J gene end by 3 bases; junction bases not matched to a gene: 11. The CDR3 covers 16 residues. Looked up from germline, CDR1 is SGHRS and CDR2 is YFSETQ. The DNA for the CDR3 is TGCGCCAGCAGCCCGGGCCCATCGACAGGGGACACTGAAGCTTTCTTT. Amino acids: CASSPGPSTGDTEAFF.

The table lists this clonotype with a few counts. The rearrangement joins TRBV7-9 to TRBJ2-3, with 9 bases fitting TRBD2. Trimming removed 5 bases from V and 9 bases from J; junction bases left unmatched: 12. Germline assignment: CDR1 SEHNR and CDR2 FQNEAQ (reference sequence). The CDR3 runs to 15 residues. DNA for the CDR3: TGTGCCAGCAGCCCCCCCGGGACTAGCATCGGCACGCAGTATTTT. Protein product: CASSPPGTSIGTQYF.

The V call is TRBV4-2, the J call TRBJ1-2; no firm D call. Trimming shortened V by 3 bases and J by 2 bases, and 13 bases separated the two germline ends. Germline V gene data show CDR1 as LGHNA and CDR2 as YNFKEQ. The CDR3 covers 15 residues. The CDR3 nucleotides read TGTGCCAGCAGCCAGGAGTTCGTGCTGAACTATGGCTACACCTTC. Translation: CASSQEFVLNYGYTF.

This sequence joins TRBV12-3 or TRBV12-4 and TRBJ1-2; 11 nucleotides agree with TRBD1. The V segment lost 3 bases and the J segment 7 bases; nucleotides outside the gene matches: 10. This CDR3 is built from 16 residues. CDR3 loop: CASSFGQGAPGSGYTF. In DNA form, the CDR3 reads TGTGCCAGCAGTTTCGGACAGGGGGCGCCCGGTTCTGGCTACACCTTC.

In its sample, this clonotype was seen a few times. An end of the junction differs from the germline gene, which may be a read error. This sequence joins TRBV7-2 and TRBJ2-5, with TRBD1 identical over 11 bases. CDR1 SGHTA and CDR2 FQGNSA come from the germline V gene. CDR3 length equals 15 residues. The chain's CDR3 is CAGSPWTGGLQTQYF. The CDR3 region has the DNA TGTGCCGGCAGCCCTTGGACAGGGGGCCTTCAGACCCAGTACTTC.